Detailed here is one T cell receptor (beta chain). Its specificity is unknown. TCRdb itself ran the 5' RACE reads through MiXCR, one entry per CDR3 protein. The sample records some 1,700,000 distinct CDR3 sequences, around a third being singletons. The CDR3 contains 13 residues. The ends were cut back, 6 bases at V and 0 bases at J, with 11 bases in the middle. Germline-derived CDR1 and CDR2 are DFQATT and SNEGSKA (reference sequence). This sample was included in a study of identical twins. General study points: The study based its conclusions on cross-sectional statistical analysis and did not follow the same donors. Sequences that were out-of-frame, alpha and twin-shared displayed an excess of low generation probability.

Sequencing was done on a sample of cord blood. The chain uses TRBV20-1 and TRBJ1-1; possible D gene TRBD1, 6 bases. This sequence originates from a newborn girl in good health. DNA for the CDR3: TGCAGTGCCACAGGGCCCGTGAACACTGAAGCTTTCTTT. Translation: CSATGPVNTEAFF.